This T cell receptor (beta chain) was sequenced during a study of Graves' ophthalmopathy and Graves' hyperthyroidism. General observations from the study: Most expanded thyroid clonotypes above 0.001 frequency also appeared in blood.

Germline CDR1 reads SNHLY; CDR2 reads FYNNEI. Trimming took off 7 bases at V and 2 bases at J, with 11 bases between the two ends. The CDR3 consists of 13 residues. Ophthalmopathy cases showed moderate-to-severe activity, scoring CAS ≥3 and NOSPECS ≥4, with duration under 3 months. Uncontrolled infections, other autoimmune diseases, pregnancy or lactation barred patients from enrollment. In regard to this clonotype: The antigen is not known.

TCR beta CDR3 amplification used RNA transcripts. First-round RT-PCR relied on HTBI primers, and a second-round multiplex PCR came next. MiXCR, applied by TCRdb to the multiplex PCR reads, yields one record per CDR3 protein. This sample has hundreds of thousands of distinct CDR3 sequences, with approximately 15% found just once. This chain links TRBV2 with TRBJ2-5; D is uncertain. The TCR sequence derives from a woman in her 30s with Graves' ophthalmopathy. The specimen was blood. CDR3 loop: CASIEFAQETQYF. DNA for the CDR3: TGTGCCAGCATCGAATTTGCTCAAGAGACCCAGTACTTC. The entire variable domain, with the rest obtained from reference TRBV2 and TRBJ2-5, is as follows: EPEVTQTPSHQVTQMGQEVILRCVPISNHLYFYWYRQILGQKVEFLVSFYNNEISEKSEIFDDQFSVERPDGSNFTLKIRSTKLEDSAMYFCASIEFAQETQYFGPGTRLLVL.